This T cell receptor (beta chain) comes out of a study of shared clonotypes between healthy human individuals. Looking at the study overall: In total, the donors were a couple of women and a few men aged 18 to 49. Three plates were used per donor for CD4 naive, three for CD4 memory, two for CD8 naive and one for CD8 memory.

The table came from immunoSEQ multiplex PCR; TCRdb's copy has only in-frame clones and leaves some out. Here the sample spans some 2,500,000 clones, 93% being singletons. This CDR3 has 13 amino acids. After removal of 5 bases from V and 7 bases from J, the junction contained 3 bases not matched to a gene. Germline V lookup: CDR1 SGHTA, CDR2 FQGTGA. As for this clone: What it binds is unknown. The sample contains more than one DNA sequence encoding this CDR3.

All donors were Caucasian adults living in Nashville, Tennessee. Notes on the study in general: Compared with memory subsets, naive subsets generally had larger estimated richness.

V is TRBV7-3 and J is TRBJ1-3, with TRBD1 identical over 9 bases. This TCR was recovered from a man between 18 and 29 years old in good health. Some clones in this sample may be carry-over from other donors' samples. Sequencing was performed on naive CD4+ T cells from PBMCs. Indicated subset: CD45RA+ positively selected. The CDR3 nucleotides read TGTGCCAGCAGCCCCGGACAGGGGAACACCATATATTTT. It translates to CASSPGQGNTIYF. Using reference TRBV7-3 and TRBJ1-3 for the parts outside the CDR3, the full variable domain is GAGVSQTPSNKVTEKGKYVELRCDPISGHTALYWYRQSLGQGPEFLIYFQGTGAADDSGLPNDRFFAVRPEGSVSTLKIQRTERGDSAVYLCASSPGQGNTIYFGEGSWLTVV.